The 31 T cell receptor beta chains in this list originate from one sample, sequenced in a study of blood T cell repertoires in COVID-19. The assay was immunoSEQ multiplex PCR, and TCRdb's table has in-frame clones only and misses some. The table records roughly 130,000 clones, approximately 80% of them present only once. Material: peripheral blood. The receptors stem from a woman between 50 and 59 years old with acute or convalescent COVID-19.

The rearrangement joins TRBV12-5 to TRBJ1-3, with TRBD1 identical over 7 bases. The CDR3 has 15 residues. Germline CDR1 is LGHNT and CDR2 is FRNRAP. The V gene end was trimmed by 2 bases and the J gene end by 0 bases; junction bases not matched to a gene: 1. DNA of the CDR3: TGTGCTAGTGGTTTGAGGGACAGCTCTGGAAACACCATATATTTT. Its translation: CASGLRDSSGNTIYF.

The table lists this clone with a few counts. The gene calls are TRBV19 and TRBJ1-4; 10 bases align to TRBD1. CDR1 and CDR2 (germline): LNHDA, SQIVND (reference sequence). The CDR3 is made up of 14 amino acids. V lost 6 bases to trimming and J lost 8 bases; unmatched junction nucleotides: 6. CDR3 DNA: TGTGCCAGTAGGGGACAGGGGAAGAGCGAAAAACTGTTTTTT. It codes for CASRGQGKSEKLFF.

The CDR3 sequence: CASSVGRGGIGELFF. The DNA of the CDR3 is TGTGCCAGCAGCGTAGGCCGGGGGGGCATCGGGGAGCTGTTTTTT. The chain is built from TRBV9 and TRBJ2-2, with 8 nucleotides matching TRBD2. CDR3 length equals 15 residues. Germline V gene data show CDR1 as SGDLS and CDR2 as YYNGEE. V shed 0 bases, J shed 7 bases, and the junction held 5 bases outside the gene matches.

The V gene is TRBV5-6, the J gene TRBJ1-3; the D gene is possibly TRBD1 (5 bases). Germline values: CDR1 SGHDT, CDR2 YYEEEE. The length of the CDR3 is 12 residues. With 4 bases removed from V and 4 bases from J, the gap between germline ends came to 6 bases. The CDR3 nucleotides are TGTGCCAGCAGCCGGGGGGGAAACACCATATATTTT. Its protein product is CASSRGGNTIYF.

The V gene is TRBV11-2, the J gene TRBJ1-2; possibly TRBD1 for D (6 bases). The CDR3 has 13 amino acids. Germline V CDR1 and CDR2: SGHAT, FQNNGV. V shed 1 base and J shed 6 bases, with 9 bases lying between them. The CDR3: CASSLVGGNGYTF. The CDR3 DNA is TGTGCCAGCAGCTTAGTAGGGGGAAATGGCTACACCTTC.

The chain uses TRBV7-6 and TRBJ2-7; D possibly corresponds to TRBD2 (7 bases). CDR1 and CDR2 from the germline V gene are SGHVS and FNYEAQ. There are 16 residues in the CDR3. The V and J ends lost 0 bases and 1 base respectively, with 13 bases between them. DNA of the CDR3: TGTGCCAGCAGCTTAGCGGGGGGGGGCAAGTCCTACGAGCAGTACTTC. Encoded protein: CASSLAGGGKSYEQYF.

V gene TRBV5-8 combines with J gene TRBJ2-1, with 7 bases aligning to TRBD2. The V and J ends lost 2 bases and 0 bases, in that order; junction bases with no gene match: 5. CDR3 length: 16 amino acids. The V gene's germline CDR1 is SGHTS and CDR2 YDEGEE. CDR3 nucleotides: TGTGCCAGCAGCTTTCACCGGGGGGACTCCTACAATGAGCAGTTCTTC. It yields the protein CASSFHRGDSYNEQFF.

V is TRBV12-5 and J is TRBJ1-5; maybe TRBD1 (5 bases). Trimming removed 4 bases at V and 5 bases at J, with 15 bases between. Germline assignment: CDR1 LGHNT and CDR2 FRNRAP. The CDR3 loop spans 15 amino acids. The CDR3 loop is CASGYLGKGHQPQHF. CDR3 in DNA: TGTGCTAGTGGTTACCTTGGGAAGGGGCATCAGCCCCAGCATTTT. The whole variable domain, filled in from reference TRBV12-5 and TRBJ1-5, reads DARVTQTPRHKVTEMGQEVTMRCQPILGHNTVFWYRQTMMQGLELLAYFRNRAPLDDSGMPKDRFSAEMPDATLATLKIQPSEPRDSAVYFCASGYLGKGHQPQHFGDGTRLSIL.

The V call is TRBV28, the J call TRBJ1-5, with 9 bases aligning to TRBD1. The CDR3 covers 18 residues. J was trimmed by 0 bases and V by 5 bases; bases with no gene match: 11. The germline V gene encodes CDR1 MDHEN and CDR2 SYDVKM. CDR3 DNA sequence: TGTGCCAGCAGTGTGACAGGGGGTACTTACGGTAGCAATCAGCCCCAGCATTTT. Protein product: CASSVTGGTYGSNQPQHF.

The V gene is TRBV27, the J gene TRBJ2-7; the D is unclear. This CDR3 is 15 amino acids long. Between the trimmed V and J ends, which lost 5 bases and 0 bases, there was a span of 14 bases. The V gene's germline CDR1 is MNHEY and CDR2 SMNVEV (reference sequence). The DNA for the CDR3 is TGTGCCAGCAGTCTCGAGCCGTCGGTCTCCTACGAGCAGTACTTC. This encodes CASSLEPSVSYEQYF.

The rearrangement joins TRBV5-6 to TRBJ1-2; TRBD1 is a possible D gene (6 bases). The CDR3 runs to 12 residues. The germline CDR1 and CDR2 sequences are SGHDT and YYEEEE. V was cut by 3 bases and J by 6 bases, with 9 bases left in between. CDR3 in amino acids: CASSSRGNGYTF. CDR3 coding DNA: TGTGCCAGCAGCTCCAGGGGAAATGGCTACACCTTC.

This clone has just one count. The chain joins TRBV27 to TRBJ2-2, with 9 bases identical to TRBD1. The CDR3 totals 14 residues. The germline V gene encodes CDR1 MNHEY and CDR2 SMNVEV (reference sequence). V was pared by 6 bases and J by 6 bases, with 5 bases of the junction left unmatched. The CDR3 bases are TGTGCCAGCAGGCCGGGACAGGGATCCGGGGAGCTGTTTTTT. It codes for CASRPGQGSGELFF.

V is TRBV3-1 (or the pseudogene TRBV3-2) and J is TRBJ1-2; D is perhaps TRBD1 (6 bases). Trimming pared 0 bases from V and 3 bases from J, leaving 11 bases between. This CDR3 region has 15 residues. Germline V gives CDR1 LGHDT, CDR2 YNNKEL (reference sequence). CDR3 DNA sequence: TGTGCCAGCAGCCAAGAACAGGGAGGGGACTATGGCTACACCTTC. Translated: CASSQEQGGDYGYTF.

The rearrangement uses TRBV6-5 and TRBJ2-7, with a weak D call TRBD2 (5 bases). CDR1 and CDR2 from the germline V gene are MNHEY and SVGAGI. CDR3 length: 14 amino acids. Trimming took 2 bases from V and 0 from J, leaving 8 bases between them. This CDR3 is CASSYRRSSYEQYF. The DNA of the CDR3 is TGTGCCAGCAGTTACCGGAGGAGCTCCTACGAGCAGTACTTC.

This clone was recorded a few times. The chain employs TRBV6-1 and TRBJ2-2; a possible D gene is TRBD2 (7 bases). The V end lost 0 bases, the J end lost 6 bases, and 11 bases lay between the germline ends. This CDR3 region has 15 residues. CDR1 is MNHNS and CDR2 is SASEGT in the germline V gene. The CDR3 loop is CASSEAEGGPGELFF. The CDR3 DNA reads TGTGCCAGCAGTGAAGCCGAGGGGGGGCCCGGGGAGCTGTTTTTT.

The V and J genes are TRBV5-4 and TRBJ1-1; possible D gene TRBD1, 6 bases. Germline-derived CDR1 and CDR2 are SGHNT and YYREEE (reference sequence). The CDR3 length is 12 residues. The ends were cut back, 5 bases at V and 1 base at J, with 6 bases in the middle. DNA for the CDR3: TGTGCCAGCAGAGGGGGGAACACTGAAGCTTTCTTT. This codes for CASRGGNTEAFF.

The chain couples TRBV5-6 to TRBJ1-1; D is uncertain. The CDR3 loop spans 11 amino acids. V lost 4 bases and J lost 1, with 2 bases in between. CDR1 is SGHDT and CDR2 is YYEEEE in the germline V gene. CDR3 amino acids: CASSRNTEAFF. DNA of the CDR3: TGTGCCAGCAGCCGGAACACTGAAGCTTTCTTT.

This chain connects TRBV10-3 to TRBJ1-2, with D possibly TRBD1 on 6 matching bases. Germline values: CDR1 ENHRY, CDR2 SYGVKD. The CDR3 is 15 amino acids. Trimming pared 4 bases from V and 0 bases from J, leaving 12 bases between. The DNA for the CDR3 is TGTGCCATCAGTGCCAGGGCAGGGGCTAACTATGGCTACACCTTC. Amino acid sequence: CAISARAGANYGYTF.

This chain uses TRBV20-1 with TRBJ1-4, with 8 positions matching TRBD1. The CDR3 has 18 amino acids. J was trimmed by 4 bases and V by 3 bases; bases with no gene match: 16. Germline CDR1 and CDR2: DFQATT and SNEGSKA (reference sequence). The CDR3 here is CSASRGKITGGGNEKLFF. In DNA form, the CDR3 reads TGCAGTGCTAGTCGGGGTAAAATCACAGGGGGAGGTAATGAAAAACTGTTTTTT.

CDR3 amino acids: CATSGSGGLETQYF. In DNA form, the CDR3 reads TGTGCCACCAGCGGATCAGGGGGCCTAGAGACCCAGTACTTC. The V call is TRBV15, the J call TRBJ2-5; 8 nucleotides agree with TRBD1. Germline CDR1 reads LNHNV; CDR2 reads YYDKDF (reference sequence). Trimming took 5 bases from V and 4 from J; bases not matched to a gene: 6. This CDR3 is built from 14 residues.

This clone was counted between two and nine times. The V call is TRBV9, the J call TRBJ1-2; possible D gene TRBD1, 5 bases. With 4 bases removed from V and 7 bases from J, the gap between germline ends came to 20 bases. Germline loops: CDR1 SGDLS, CDR2 YYNGEE. The CDR3 length is 15 residues. CDR3: CASSPLQEGRSGYTF. The CDR3 nucleotides read TGTGCCAGCAGCCCCCTCCAAGAGGGGAGGAGTGGCTACACCTTC.

This CDR3 is CATSDSKDRSSYNEQFF. The CDR3, as DNA: TGTGCCACCAGTGACTCGAAGGACAGGAGCTCCTACAATGAGCAGTTCTTC. This sequence joins TRBV24-1 and TRBJ2-1, with TRBD1 identical over 7 bases. The CDR3 runs to 17 residues. Trimming at V came to 4 bases and at J to 0 bases, leaving 8 bases not matched to a gene. From germline, CDR1 is KGHDR and CDR2 SFDVKD.

The chain combines TRBV12-5 with TRBJ1-5, with 7 bases matching TRBD1. Losses at the gene ends were 7 bases for V and 2 bases for J; bases not matched to a gene: 11. The germline V gene has CDR1 LGHNT and CDR2 FRNRAP. This CDR3 has 16 residues. The CDR3 loop is CASATTGPGGNQPQHF. The CDR3 region has the DNA TGTGCTAGTGCAACGACAGGGCCGGGGGGCAATCAGCCCCAGCATTTT.

This chain links TRBV30 with TRBJ1-5, with 9 bases fitting TRBD1. The V segment lost 3 bases and the J segment 8 bases; nucleotides outside the gene matches: 5. There are 13 residues in the CDR3. The V gene's germline CDR1 is GTSNPN and CDR2 SVGIG (reference sequence). CDR3 protein: CAWSSGTGKPQHF. As DNA, the CDR3 is TGTGCCTGGAGCTCCGGGACAGGGAAGCCCCAGCATTTT. The full variable domain, with the rest looked up from reference TRBV30 and TRBJ1-5, is SQTIHQWPATLVQPVGSPLSLECTVEGTSNPNLYWYRQAAGRGLQLLFYSVGIGQISSEVPQNLSASRPQDRQFILSSKKLLLSDSGFYLCAWSSGTGKPQHFGDGTRLSIL.

The chain joins TRBV28 to TRBJ2-3, with TRBD2 identical over 9 bases. In germline, CDR1 is MDHEN, CDR2 SYDVKM. CDR3 length: 16 residues. The junction had 9 bases not matched to a gene; V was cut back by 8 bases and J by 0 bases. This chain's CDR3 is CASSGGGASSTDTQYF. The CDR3 nucleotides are TGTGCCAGCTCCGGCGGGGGGGCCTCTAGCACAGATACGCAGTATTTT.

The J gene is TRBJ1-1, the V gene TRBV7-9, with 7 bases that match TRBD1. Germline V CDR1 and CDR2: SEHNR, FQNEAQ (reference sequence). After removal of 8 bases from V and 4 bases from J, the junction contained 7 bases not matched to a gene. CDR3 length: 13 amino acids. The CDR3 DNA follows: TGTGCCAGCCAAATCGGGACAGCCACTGAAGCTTTCTTT. It is translated as CASQIGTATEAFF.

The J gene is TRBJ2-7, the V gene TRBV5-6, with D perhaps TRBD1 (5 bases). CDR1 is SGHDT and CDR2 is YYEEEE in the germline V gene. CDR3 size: 15 residues. The ends were cut back, 3 bases at V and 2 bases at J, with 15 bases in the middle. CDR3 loop: CASSSGHLLTYEQYF. CDR3 DNA sequence: TGTGCCAGCAGCTCCGGACACCTACTAACCTACGAGCAGTACTTC.

The chain joins TRBV19 to TRBJ1-2, with D hard to call. This CDR3 contains 18 residues. V dropped 2 bases and J dropped 4 bases, with 23 bases sitting between them. Per the germline V gene, CDR1 is LNHDA and CDR2 is SQIVND (reference sequence). Here the CDR3 reads CASSIPSRGGIALYGYTF. CDR3 DNA: TGTGCCAGTAGTATACCGTCCCGCGGAGGGATCGCTCTCTATGGCTACACCTTC.

J is TRBJ2-7 and V is TRBV9; 11 bases are a match to TRBD2. The V gene end was trimmed by 6 bases and the J gene end by 6 bases; junction bases not matched to a gene: 8. The CDR3 runs 14 residues. Germline lookup yields CDR1 SGDLS and CDR2 YYNGEE. The CDR3 here is CASNPSGGTVEQYF. DNA of the CDR3: TGTGCCAGCAACCCTAGCGGGGGGACAGTCGAGCAGTACTTC.

The rearrangement links TRBV18 to TRBJ1-2; 9 bases map to TRBD1. Trimming cost V 2 bases and J 8 bases; bases outside gene matches: 9. The CDR3 has 15 residues. CDR1 KGHSH and CDR2 LQKENI come from the germline V gene. The CDR3 DNA sequence: TGTGCCAGCTCACCAGAGGGACAGGGTTTTTACGGCTACACCTTC. Its protein product is CASSPEGQGFYGYTF.

The V and J genes are TRBV5-1 and TRBJ1-2, with TRBD1 matching 8 bases. Germline CDR1 reads SGHRS; CDR2 reads YFSETQ. The CDR3 loop spans 15 amino acids. V was pared by 4 bases and J by 1 base, with 6 bases of the junction left unmatched. The CDR3 loop reads CASSPRTGINYGYTF. CDR3 nucleotides: TGCGCCAGCAGCCCGAGGACAGGGATTAACTATGGCTACACCTTC.